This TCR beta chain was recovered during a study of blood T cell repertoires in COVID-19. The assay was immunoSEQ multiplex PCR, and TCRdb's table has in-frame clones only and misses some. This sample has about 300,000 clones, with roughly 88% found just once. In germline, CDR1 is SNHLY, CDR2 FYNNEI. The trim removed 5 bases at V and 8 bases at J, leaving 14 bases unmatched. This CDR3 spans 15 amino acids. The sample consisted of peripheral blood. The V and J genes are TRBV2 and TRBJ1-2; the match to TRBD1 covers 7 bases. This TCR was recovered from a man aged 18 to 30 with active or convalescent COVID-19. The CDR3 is CASSLGPETGTGYTF. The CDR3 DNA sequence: TGTGCCAGCAGTTTAGGCCCGGAGACAGGGACCGGCTACACCTTC.